In its sample, the clone carrying this T cell receptor beta chain was seen a few times. This entry belongs to a study of shared T cell receptors in the human thymus. Germline CDR1 is LNHDA and CDR2 is SQIVND (reference sequence). The J segment lost 8 bases and the V segment lost 6 bases, leaving 10 bases of the junction unmatched. The CDR3 runs to 15 residues. Profiled with immunoSEQ multiplex PCR; TCRdb holds only in-frame clones, not every one. The sample yields roughly 550,000 clones, 75% to 85% seen once. These same data were also listed under a study on human thymus T cells.

The receptor comes from a boy under two years old with a congenital heart defect. Sequenced input: thymocytes. The chain employs TRBV19 and TRBJ1-4, with 9 bases lining up with TRBD1. The CDR3 coding sequence is TGTGCCAGTAGGGTACTGGGACAGGGTGGAGAAAAACTGTTTTTT. It is translated as CASRVLGQGGEKLFF.